This TCR beta chain is drawn from a study of blood T cell repertoires in COVID-19. Study-level background: Whether acute or convalescent, the COVID-19 samples came from the United States, Italy and Spain. PBMCs, B-cell-depleted T cells, or T cells provided the cDNA or gDNA that made up the material.

Germline CDR1 reads LGHNA; CDR2 reads YSLEER. The CDR3 sequence is 15 residues long. Trimming cost V 4 bases and J 2 bases, with 14 bases left between them. Original processing methods: By means of reference gene primer amplification, nucleated cell counts were estimated. Assay used: immunoSEQ multiplex PCR; TCRdb lists only in-frame clones, some missing. V and J calls plus clone size are reproduced from that table; the DNA served to infer D and trimming. Among about 63,000 clones listed, 84% were seen once. V usage is TRBV4-3 and J usage is TRBJ1-2; D is perhaps TRBD1 (6 bases). The sample was peripheral blood. This receptor was identified in a human donor in a cohort sampled during active COVID-19. As DNA, the CDR3 is TGCGCCAGCAGCCGAACAGGGTATAGCAACTATGGCTACACCTTC. This translates into CASSRTGYSNYGYTF.